This T cell receptor (beta chain) was identified in a study of blood T cell repertoires in COVID-19. Study-wide background: Sites in the United States, Italy and Spain provided acute and convalescent COVID-19 samples. The analysed material was cDNA or gDNA that came from T cells, B-cell-depleted T cells, or PBMCs.

Germline V CDR1 and CDR2: MNHEY, SVGEGT. V dropped 0 bases and J dropped 0 bases, with 11 bases sitting between them. There are 16 residues in the CDR3. As originally analysed: Amplification of reference gene primers was used by the study to estimate nucleated cell counts. The protocol was immunoSEQ multiplex PCR, while the TCRdb copy is restricted to in-frame clones and leaves out a portion. V, J and clone size are those of that table, while D and trimming were read from the DNA. Among fewer than 200,000 clones listed, under 80% were seen once. The sequence was collected from a woman of 80 years or more with acute or convalescent COVID-19. The chain recombines TRBV6-2 or TRBV6-3 with TRBJ1-2; no clear D gene. The sequenced sample consisted of peripheral blood. CDR3: CASSYSRGGTNYGYTF. For the CDR3, the DNA is TGTGCCAGCAGTTACTCGAGAGGCGGAACTAACTATGGCTACACCTTC.